Listed here are 23 T cell receptor beta chains from one sample, sequenced in a study of human T cells and chemical hapten exposure. MiXCR, applied by TCRdb to the RACE reads, yields one record per CDR3 protein. This repertoire shows some 350,000 distinct CDR3 sequences, roughly 6.9% found once; its top ten account for about 8%. The time point denotes: patch test 1, 2 weeks after DPC sensitization. Treatment indicated: therapeutic diphenylcyclopropenone sensitization with weekly scalp DPC. Source: whole blood, taken in connection with sensitization to the hapten diphenylcyclopropenone (DPC). These receptors were taken from a woman aged 18-30 years with alopecia areata. Some clones in this sample may be carry-over from other donors' samples.

This clonotype was observed a few times. This chain connects TRBV15 to TRBJ1-6, with TRBD1 as a possible D gene (6 bases). V dropped 1 base and J dropped 7 bases, with 11 bases sitting between them. The CDR3 runs 15 residues. CDR1 and CDR2 (germline): LNHNV, YYDKDF (reference sequence). The DNA of the CDR3 is TGTGCCACCAGCAGAGGAGCGACAGGCAATTCACCCCTCCACTTT. This gives the protein CATSRGATGNSPLHF.

This clonotype has a handful of counts. The chain has TRBV2 and TRBJ2-3; D not resolved. Germline CDR1 is SNHLY and CDR2 is FYNNEI. V gave up 6 bases and J gave up 2 bases, with 18 bases separating them. This CDR3 comprises 16 residues. CDR3: CASSQKRPLYTDTQYF. Here the CDR3 DNA reads TGTGCCAGCAGCCAAAAGCGACCGCTCTACACAGATACGCAGTATTTT.

This clonotype was detected ten times or more. The rearrangement uses TRBV25-1 and TRBJ2-1, with D unresolved. Looked up from germline, CDR1 is MGHDK and CDR2 is SYGVNS. Trimming removed 3 bases at V and 10 bases at J, with 7 bases between. The CDR3 spans 11 residues. The CDR3: CASSDVREQFF. The CDR3 bases are TGTGCCAGCAGTGATGTGAGGGAGCAGTTCTTC.

J is TRBJ1-1 and V is TRBV5-1; possible D gene TRBD1, 6 bases. This CDR3 is 14 amino acids long. V was pared by 1 base and J by 11 bases, with 18 bases between. Per the germline V gene, CDR1 is SGHRS and CDR2 is YFSETQ. DNA of the CDR3: TGCGCCAGCAGCTTGTCCCCAGGACAGTCCGGGGCTTTCTTT. Translation: CASSLSPGQSGAFF.

Ten or more counts support this clonotype. J is TRBJ2-6 and V is TRBV3-1; D gene ambiguous. CDR1 LGHDT and CDR2 YNNKEL come from the germline V gene (reference sequence). V lost 2 bases, J lost 4 bases, and 9 bases lay in between. The CDR3 consists of 15 residues. The CDR3 is CASSQSLAGANVLTF. CDR3 nucleotide sequence: TGTGCCAGCAGCCAAAGCTTGGCGGGGGCCAACGTCCTGACTTTC. The full variable domain, in which reference TRBV3-1 and TRBJ2-6 provide the parts outside the CDR3, is DTAVSQTPKYLVTQMGNDKSIKCEQNLGHDTMYWYKQDSKKFLKIMFSYNNKELIINETVPNRFSPKSPDKAHLNLHINSLELGDSAVYFCASSQSLAGANVLTFGAGSRLTVL.

This clonotype was counted between two and nine times. The gene calls are TRBV6-2 or TRBV6-3 and TRBJ1-2; 7 bases align to TRBD1. Germline assignment: CDR1 MNHEY and CDR2 SVGEGT. This CDR3 comprises 14 residues. Germline trimming cut 6 bases from V and 7 bases from J; bases unmatched to any gene: 11. CDR3 nucleotide sequence: TGTGCCAGCAGGAAACAGGGGTCTGTTTCTGGCTACACCTTC. Its protein is CASRKQGSVSGYTF.

This clonotype was detected many times. The rearrangement uses TRBV9 and TRBJ2-3; D uncertain. Germline CDR1 SGDLS, CDR2 YYNGEE. The CDR3 runs 12 residues. V shed 2 bases and J shed 3 bases, with 4 bases lying between them. In nucleotides, the CDR3 is TGTGCCAGCAGCGTGGATACAGATACGCAGTATTTT. Protein product: CASSVDTDTQYF. The full variable domain, its missing parts supplied by reference TRBV9 and TRBJ2-3, is DSGVTQTPKHLITATGQRVTLRCSPRSGDLSVYWYQQSLDQGLQFLIQYYNGEERAKGNILERFSAQQFPDLHSELNLSSLELGDSALYFCASSVDTDTQYFGPGTRLTVL.

This clonotype was recorded a few times. A much larger clone differs by one base, so this may be a read error. The V call is TRBV11-3, the J call TRBJ2-3; D is perhaps TRBD1 (6 bases). CDR3 size: 15 residues. CDR1 SGHNT and CDR2 YENEEA come from the germline V gene. CDR3 sequence: CASSLGGQHTDSQYF. DNA of the CDR3: TGTGCCAGCAGCTTAGGTGGACAGCACACAGATTCGCAGTATTTT.

This clonotype was seen ten or more times. The chain is built from TRBV7-2 and TRBJ2-6; the D gene is possibly TRBD1 (6 bases). The germline gives CDR1 SGHTA, CDR2 FQGNSA. The ends were cut back, 5 bases at V and 0 bases at J, with 11 bases in the middle. This CDR3 spans 16 amino acids. The CDR3 DNA sequence: TGTGCCAGCAGCCCGGACAGAAGCTCTGGGGCCAACGTCCTGACTTTC. It specifies CASSPDRSSGANVLTF.

This clonotype was recorded at least ten times. The rearrangement uses TRBV11-1 and TRBJ2-2; a weak D match, TRBD2 (5 bases). Germline V gene sequence: CDR1 SGHAT, CDR2 FQDESV (reference sequence). V was pared by 1 base and J by 7 bases, with 16 bases between. This CDR3 region has 16 residues. As DNA, the CDR3 is TGTGCCAGCAGCTTAGAACCCGCCCGGGGAGTCGGGGAGCTGTTTTTT. Its translation: CASSLEPARGVGELFF. The whole variable domain, remainder taken from reference TRBV11-1 and TRBJ2-2, is EAEVAQSPRYKITEKSQAVAFWCDPISGHATLYWYRQILGQGPELLVQFQDESVVDDSQLPKDRFSAERLKGVDSTLKIQPAELGDSAMYLCASSLEPARGVGELFFGEGSRLTVL.

This clonotype was detected only a few times. The chain combines TRBV3-1 with TRBJ2-1, with D unresolved. The CDR3 runs 17 residues. The germline V gene encodes CDR1 LGHDT and CDR2 YNNKEL (reference sequence). V dropped 1 base and J dropped 4 bases, with 17 bases sitting between them. The CDR3 DNA reads as TGTGCCAGCAGCCAAGCCCTGGACCCCAAACCTTACAATGAGCAGTTCTTC. Amino acid sequence: CASSQALDPKPYNEQFF.

The table lists this clonotype with many counts. V and J are TRBV5-1 and TRBJ2-5; 11 bases line up with TRBD2. The CDR3 sequence is 16 residues long. Germline CDR1 reads SGHRS; CDR2 reads YFSETQ. V lost 4 bases to trimming and J lost 5 bases; unmatched junction nucleotides: 10. CDR3 protein: CASSQARSGGAETQYF. In nucleotides, the CDR3 is TGCGCCAGCAGCCAAGCCCGTAGCGGGGGGGCCGAGACCCAGTACTTC.

In its sample, this clonotype was seen many times. V is TRBV6-4 and J is TRBJ2-3; 8 bases align to TRBD2. The J segment lost 3 bases and the V segment lost 5 bases, leaving 13 bases of the junction unmatched. This CDR3 has 17 amino acids. Per the germline V gene, CDR1 is MRHNA and CDR2 is SNTAGT. The CDR3 DNA reads TGTGCCAGCAGTCCCCTGGGGACTAGTTCCCCGACAGATACGCAGTATTTT. As protein: CASSPLGTSSPTDTQYF.

This clonotype was recorded a few times. This sequence joins TRBV29-1 and TRBJ2-2; TRBD1 might be the D (6 bases). The CDR3 spans 13 residues. V lost 5 bases and J lost 4, with 11 bases in between. Germline CDR1 reads SQVTM; CDR2 reads ANQGSEA. CDR3 coding DNA: TGCAGCGTTCCCGACAGGACCACCGGGGAGCTGTTTTTT. This codes for CSVPDRTTGELFF.

This clonotype has at least ten counts. This chain uses TRBV5-1 with TRBJ1-4; no definite D call. V lost 0 bases and J 0 bases, leaving 12 bases between the germline ends. This CDR3 has 17 amino acids. The germline CDR1 and CDR2 sequences are SGHRS and YFSETQ. The chain's CDR3 is CASSLGVFGATNEKLFF. The DNA of the CDR3 is TGCGCCAGCAGCTTGGGTGTTTTCGGAGCAACTAATGAAAAACTGTTTTTT.

This clonotype was recorded a few times. V and J are TRBV18 and TRBJ1-5; no clear D. Trimming shortened V by 3 bases and J by 5 bases, and 8 bases separated the two germline ends. The CDR3 is 13 amino acids. CDR1 is KGHSH and CDR2 is LQKENI in the germline V gene. The CDR3: CASSPRNDQPQHF. The CDR3 region has the DNA TGTGCCAGCTCACCGCGCAATGATCAGCCCCAGCATTTT. Filled out from reference TRBV18 and TRBJ1-5, the complete variable domain reads NAGVMQNPRHLVRRRGQEARLRCSPMKGHSHVYWYRQLPEEGLKFMVYLQKENIIDESGMPKERFSAEFPKEGPSILRIQQVVRGDSAAYFCASSPRNDQPQHFGDGTRLSIL.

This clonotype has a handful of counts. V gene TRBV10-3 combines with J gene TRBJ2-7; 10 bases are shared with TRBD1. Germline-derived CDR1 and CDR2 are ENHRY and SYGVKD. The CDR3 length is 19 residues. After removal of 4 bases from V and 5 bases from J, the junction contained 20 bases not matched to a gene. The CDR3 loop reads CAISGIGIRDRGSVNEQYF. CDR3 nucleotide sequence: TGTGCCATCAGTGGCATTGGTATCCGGGACAGGGGATCGGTTAACGAGCAGTACTTC.

This clonotype showed up many times. The chain is built from TRBV28 and TRBJ2-2; 8 positions match TRBD1. J was trimmed by 7 bases and V by 6 bases; bases with no gene match: 13. CDR1 is MDHEN and CDR2 is SYDVKM in the germline V gene. This CDR3 has 16 amino acids. CDR3 region: CASRPYGQGQGGELFF. CDR3 sequence (DNA): TGTGCCAGCAGACCCTACGGACAGGGCCAGGGCGGGGAGCTGTTTTTT.

This clonotype was seen many times. J is TRBJ2-3 and V is TRBV4-3; 9 bases align to TRBD2. Germline V CDR1 and CDR2: LGHNA, YSLEER. The CDR3 length is 16 residues. Trimming at V came to 2 bases and at J to 4 bases, leaving 7 bases not matched to a gene. The CDR3 bases are TGCGCCAGCAGCCAATCTAGCGGGGCGCCGGCAGATACGCAGTATTTT. It encodes CASSQSSGAPADTQYF.

This clonotype has at least ten counts. This chain links TRBV7-8 with TRBJ1-4; unclear D gene. Germline CDR1 is SGHVS and CDR2 is FQNEAQ. The CDR3 is 15 residues long. V lost 3 bases and J lost 3, with 11 bases in between. CDR3 sequence (DNA): TGTGCCAGCAGCTTGATGTCAGGATCTAATGAAAAACTGTTTTTT. Protein product: CASSLMSGSNEKLFF. The variable domain in full, with the rest retrieved from reference TRBV7-8 and TRBJ1-4, is GAGVSQSPRYKVAKRGQDVALRCDPISGHVSLFWYQQALGQGPEFLTYFQNEAQLDKSGLPSDRFFAERPEGSVSTLKIQRTQQEDSAVYLCASSLMSGSNEKLFFGSGTQLSVL.

About this clonotype: A much larger clone differs from this one at a single base, so this may be a read error. The J gene is TRBJ1-6, the V gene TRBV7-2; the D gene is possibly TRBD1 (5 bases). CDR1 and CDR2 (germline): SGHTA, FQGNSA. The CDR3 spans 14 residues. V was clipped by 4 bases and J by 13 bases, with 17 bases between them. CDR3 in amino acids: CASSYGTANRPLHF. Written as DNA, the CDR3 is TGTGCCAGCAGCTACGGGACGGCTAACCGGCCCCTCCACTTT. The whole variable domain, remainder taken from reference TRBV7-2 and TRBJ1-6, is GAGVSQSPSNKVTEKGKDVELRCDPISGHTALYWYRQSLGQGLEFLIYFQGNSAPDKSGLPSDRFSAERTGGSVSTLTIQRTQQEDSAVYLCASSYGTANRPLHFGNGTRLTVT.

This clonotype occurred many times. The chain combines TRBV4-3 with TRBJ2-6; tentative D call: TRBD2 (5 bases). V was pared by 0 bases and J by 2 bases, with 8 bases between. The germline gives CDR1 LGHNA, CDR2 YSLEER. The length of the CDR3 is 16 residues. The DNA of the CDR3 is TGCGCCAGCAGCCAAGAGTCCGGGACTGGGGCCAACGTCCTGACTTTC. Translating gives CASSQESGTGANVLTF.

A few counts support this clonotype. V usage is TRBV29-1 and J usage is TRBJ2-3; the D gene is possibly TRBD2 (7 bases). CDR1 is SQVTM and CDR2 is ANQGSEA in the germline V gene. The CDR3 covers 15 residues. V was clipped by 4 bases and J by 3 bases, with 17 bases between them. CDR3 protein: CSVAYLGRGTDTQYF. The DNA of the CDR3 is TGCAGCGTTGCCTACCTAGGGAGGGGGACAGATACGCAGTATTTT.